The following is a T cell receptor (beta chain) sequence with its context. Here immunoSEQ multiplex PCR was the method, and the copy in TCRdb shows in-frame clones only, minus some. This table has about 350,000 clones, more than 85% appearing once. This sample was taken from a study of brain T cells in children with intractable seizures. The germline CDR1 and CDR2 sequences are SEHNR and FQNEAQ (reference sequence). The V gene lost 4 bases and the J gene lost 1 base, with 7 bases spanning the gap. CDR3 length: 14 amino acids. Time point of the sample: blood from clinic visit 5 months post-surgery; TSC patient then seizure free.

The receptor was isolated from a boy in the first two years of life with tuberous sclerosis and intractable seizures. The chain has TRBV7-9 and TRBJ2-2; D is ambiguous. The sequences come from peripheral blood, collected less than 6 months after surgery. The CDR3 loop is CASSSPMNTGELFF. CDR3 nucleotides: TGTGCCAGCAGCTCGCCTATGAACACCGGGGAGCTGTTTTTT.